This entry describes one TCR beta chain. The record originates from a study of neoadjuvant anti-PD-1 for oral cavity cancer. This table comes from immunoSEQ multiplex PCR, and its TCRdb copy is limited to in-frame clones, with some not included. The sample contains nearly 15,000 clones, 35% to 40% of which appear only once. As for time point: after neoadjuvant nivolumab, at surgical resection. The source is a person aged 35 to 85 with oral cavity squamous cell carcinoma. Sequencing was performed on tumor tissue, taken after nivolumab (anti-PD-1) treatment.

The CDR3 loop reads CSGDRWGSYEQYF. The DNA for the CDR3 is TGCTCGGGGGACAGGTGGGGTTCCTACGAGCAGTACTTC. J is TRBJ2-7 and V is TRBV23-1; TRBD1 matches 8 bases. TRBV23-1 is given ORF status, its function remaining uncertain. The CDR3 covers 13 residues.